This note documents a single T cell receptor beta chain sequence. Its specificity is unknown. V lost 5 bases and J lost 5, with 12 bases in between. Germline V gene data show CDR1 as MNHEY and CDR2 as SVGAGI. The CDR3 spans 13 residues. Autoimmune disease history or systemic immunosuppression meant exclusion. Method: immunoSEQ multiplex PCR; TCRdb's copy keeps in-frame clones and lacks some. Altogether approximately 74,000 clones are present, less than 90% being singletons, with the ten largest covering approximately 0.5%. This specimen comes from a study of OX40 agonist ivuxolimab in advanced cancers. Overall study results and limits: Among the least clonally expanded were partial responders at 0.1-3.0 mg/kg.

This clonotype originated in an adult with an advanced solid tumor such as melanoma, head and neck, liver or kidney cancer. V and J are TRBV6-5 and TRBJ1-2; D gene uncertain. Material: CD4+ or CD8+ T cells sorted from blood, obtained in a trial of the OX40 agonist ivuxolimab. CDR3 coding DNA: TGTGCCAGCAGTCGGGAGGGCAGATATGGCTACACCTTC. Protein sequence: CASSREGRYGYTF.